The 12 T cell receptor beta chains listed next were all sequenced from one sample in a study of cytomegalovirus exposure and HLA in healthy donors. The study ran its PCR with 60 Vbeta and 13 Jbeta primers. TCRdb's copy holds only in-frame clones and misses some; the assay was immunoSEQ multiplex PCR. The table for this sample gives 140,000 or so clones. Sequenced material: PBMCs. The receptors originated from a male donor in good health and CMV-seronegative.

The chain combines TRBV2 with TRBJ1-1, with no clear D. Per germline, CDR1 SNHLY and CDR2 FYNNEI. CDR3 length equals 16 residues. Deletions cut 7 bases from V and 0 bases from J, with 18 bases between. The CDR3 is CASISEPGGMNTEAFF. Here the CDR3 DNA reads TGTGCCAGCATAAGCGAGCCTGGCGGCATGAACACTGAAGCTTTCTTT.

The DNA for the CDR3 is TGTGCCACCCTCCGGGACAGGGCCTTAGTTGGCACTGAAGCTTTCTTT. This translates into CATLRDRALVGTEAFF. The chain joins TRBV19 to TRBJ1-1; TRBD1 agrees at 9 bases. V lost 10 bases to trimming and J lost 4 bases; unmatched junction nucleotides: 16. Germline CDR1 reads LNHDA; CDR2 reads SQIVND (reference sequence). This CDR3 is 16 amino acids long.

The chain recombines TRBV7-2 with TRBJ1-2, with no clear D. CDR1 and CDR2 (germline): SGHTA, FQGNSA. The V gene lost 0 bases and the J gene lost 7 bases, with 6 bases spanning the gap. This CDR3 is 12 amino acids long. CDR3 in amino acids: CASSLARGGYTF. The CDR3 DNA is TGTGCCAGCAGCTTAGCGCGCGGTGGCTACACCTTC. Using reference TRBV7-2 and TRBJ1-2 for the parts outside the CDR3, the full variable domain is GAGVSQSPSNKVTEKGKDVELRCDPISGHTALYWYRQSLGQGLEFLIYFQGNSAPDKSGLPSDRFSAERTGGSVSTLTIQRTQQEDSAVYLCASSLARGGYTFGSGTRLTVV.

The genes are TRBV5-6 and TRBJ1-1, with D maybe TRBD1 (6 bases). The V end was cut by 3 bases, the J end by 4 bases, with 16 bases between. The CDR3 has 15 amino acids. Germline CDR1 reads SGHDT; CDR2 reads YYEEEE. The CDR3 here is CASSSSGEWGTEAFF. The DNA of the CDR3 is TGTGCCAGCAGCTCTTCAGGGGAGTGGGGCACTGAAGCTTTCTTT.

This chain connects TRBV18 to TRBJ2-1; D unclear. This CDR3 has 14 amino acids. V dropped 1 base and J dropped 7 bases, with 11 bases sitting between them. The germline gives CDR1 KGHSH, CDR2 LQKENI. The CDR3 sequence is CASSPLNLLNEQFF. Here the CDR3 DNA reads TGTGCCAGCTCACCACTGAACTTATTGAATGAGCAGTTCTTC. Filled out from reference TRBV18 and TRBJ2-1, the complete variable domain reads NAGVMQNPRHLVRRRGQEARLRCSPMKGHSHVYWYRQLPEEGLKFMVYLQKENIIDESGMPKERFSAEFPKEGPSILRIQQVVRGDSAAYFCASSPLNLLNEQFFGPGTRLTVL.

The chain carries TRBV28 and TRBJ1-6; the match to TRBD1 covers 8 bases. V lost 4 bases and J lost 7; bases outside the gene matches: 9. The CDR3 contains 16 residues. The germline gives CDR1 MDHEN, CDR2 SYDVKM. For the CDR3, the DNA is TGTGCCAGCAGTTCCCCAGCAGGGGGCGCGAATTCACCCCTCCACTTT. This sequence encodes CASSSPAGGANSPLHF.

The chain employs TRBV9 and TRBJ2-5, with 8 bases identical to TRBD1. V was pared by 4 bases and J by 4 bases, with 3 bases of the junction left unmatched. This CDR3 comprises 13 residues. Germline CDR1 SGDLS, CDR2 YYNGEE. CDR3 bases: TGTGCCAGCAGCCCAGGGACAGGAGAGACCCAGTACTTC. Protein sequence: CASSPGTGETQYF.

The chain combines TRBV2 with TRBJ2-5; TRBD1 aligns across 8 bases. The CDR3 covers 14 residues. Germline CDR1 SNHLY, CDR2 FYNNEI. The V and J ends lost 5 bases and 5 bases, in that order; junction bases with no gene match: 7. The CDR3 region is CASSPGTGGETQYF. The CDR3 nucleotides are TGTGCCAGCAGTCCCGGGACAGGAGGGGAGACCCAGTACTTC.

V gene TRBV5-6 combines with J gene TRBJ2-7, with a tentative D call TRBD2 (6 bases). CDR3 length: 16 amino acids. Trimming left V 0 bases short and J 4 bases short, with 17 bases between. Looked up from germline, CDR1 is SGHDT and CDR2 is YYEEEE. This CDR3 reads CASSLGGTGGGYEQYF. The CDR3 DNA is TGTGCCAGCAGCTTGGGAGGGACGGGTGGGGGGTACGAGCAGTACTTC. Filled out from reference TRBV5-6 and TRBJ2-7, the complete variable domain reads DAGVTQSPTHLIKTRGQQVTLRCSPKSGHDTVSWYQQALGQGPQFIFQYYEEEERQRGNFPDRFSGHQFPNYSSELNVNALLLGDSALYLCASSLGGTGGGYEQYFGPGTRLTVT.

The chain couples TRBV4-1 to TRBJ2-1; D is perhaps TRBD2 (5 bases). The germline V and J ends were trimmed by 1 base and 7 bases, with 8 bases remaining between them. Germline CDR1 is MGHRA and CDR2 is YSYEKL. CDR3 length: 13 amino acids. The CDR3 nucleotides are TGCGCCAGCAGCCAAGGGGGAGTGAATGAGCAGTTCTTC. Its protein product is CASSQGGVNEQFF.

The rearrangement joins TRBV2 to TRBJ1-4; TRBD1 matches at 10 bases. With V trimmed by 6 bases and J by 5 bases, 6 bases remained unmatched. This CDR3 has 15 amino acids. Germline V gene lookup returns CDR1 SNHLY and CDR2 FYNNEI. The CDR3 sequence is CASRNRDRGNEKLFF. CDR3 coding DNA: TGTGCCAGCAGGAATAGGGACAGGGGAAATGAAAAACTGTTTTTT.

The chain couples TRBV10-1 to TRBJ2-5, with D maybe TRBD1 (6 bases). Germline CDR1 is WNHNN and CDR2 is SYGVQD (reference sequence). CDR3 length: 15 amino acids. The V end was cut by 0 bases, the J end by 5 bases, with 13 bases between. The CDR3 coding sequence is TGCGCCAGCAGTGAGTCGAGTACAGGGATGGAGACCCAGTACTTC. Encoded protein: CASSESSTGMETQYF.